The 20 T cell receptor beta chains below all came from one sample that was sequenced in a study of shared clonotypes between healthy human individuals. TCRdb's table, derived via immunoSEQ multiplex PCR, lists solely in-frame clones and lacks some. Of 2.3 million or so clones listed, 90% to 95% are singletons. The specimen sequenced was naive CD4+ T cells from PBMCs. Subset denoted: CD45RA+ positively selected. These receptors were obtained from a man between 18 and 29 years old in good health. Some clones in this sample may be carry-over from other donors' samples.

CDR3 protein: CASSQHLGGSPLHF. The DNA for the CDR3 is TGTGCCAGCAGCCAACACCTCGGTGGTTCACCCCTCCACTTT. V gene TRBV6-5 combines with J gene TRBJ1-6; D unresolved. CDR1 and CDR2 (germline): MNHEY, SVGAGI. The CDR3 runs to 14 residues. V lost 6 bases to trimming and J lost 9 bases, with 15 bases between them.

J is TRBJ2-7 and V is TRBV7-2, with TRBD1 identical over 7 bases. This CDR3 has 15 residues. Germline-derived CDR1 and CDR2 are SGHTA and FQGNSA. The trim removed 4 bases at V and 6 bases at J, leaving 12 bases unmatched. This chain's CDR3 is CASSSKQGLLSEQYF. The CDR3 region has the DNA TGTGCCAGCAGCTCAAAACAGGGGTTGCTGAGCGAGCAGTACTTC. The full variable domain, its missing parts supplied by reference TRBV7-2 and TRBJ2-7, is GAGVSQSPSNKVTEKGKDVELRCDPISGHTALYWYRQSLGQGLEFLIYFQGNSAPDKSGLPSDRFSAERTGGSVSTLTIQRTQQEDSAVYLCASSSKQGLLSEQYFGPGTRLTVT.

The chain combines TRBV28 with TRBJ1-5; D possibly corresponds to TRBD1 (5 bases). Germline V gene lookup returns CDR1 MDHEN and CDR2 SYDVKM. The CDR3 has 14 residues. V shed 4 bases and J shed 6 bases, with 13 bases lying between them. This CDR3 reads CASSSASGGQPQHF. The DNA for the CDR3 is TGTGCCAGCAGTTCGGCATCCGGGGGTCAGCCCCAGCATTTT. Drawing the rest from reference TRBV28 and TRBJ1-5, the complete variable domain is DVKVTQSSRYLVKRTGEKVFLECVQDMDHENMFWYRQDPGLGLRLIYFSYDVKMKEKGDIPEGYSVSREKKERFSLILESASTNQTSMYLCASSSASGGQPQHFGDGTRLSIL.

This clone was seen just once. Other DNA sequences of this sample code for an identical CDR3. CDR3 bases: TGCGCCAGCAGCTCCGGGACACTTAACACTGAAGCTTTCTTT. Translating gives CASSSGTLNTEAFF. V usage is TRBV5-1 and J usage is TRBJ1-1; possible D gene TRBD1, 6 bases. Germline CDR1 and CDR2: SGHRS and YFSETQ. V lost 3 bases and J lost 2, with 11 bases in between. The CDR3 length is 14 residues.

The chain combines TRBV9 with TRBJ1-1; a possible D gene is TRBD1 (6 bases). The CDR3 covers 15 residues. Deletions cut 0 bases from V and 1 base from J, with 10 bases between. Germline V lookup: CDR1 SGDLS, CDR2 YYNGEE. In DNA form, the CDR3 reads TGTGCCAGCAGCGTAGATCCGACAGGGAACACTGAAGCTTTCTTT. As protein: CASSVDPTGNTEAFF.

This rearrangement joins TRBV28 to TRBJ1-3, with no clear D. Germline CDR1 and CDR2: MDHEN and SYDVKM. The germline V and J ends were trimmed by 7 bases and 0 bases, with 10 bases remaining between them. This CDR3 is 14 amino acids long. CDR3 residues: CASTTIASGNTIYF. The DNA of the CDR3 is TGTGCCAGCACCACAATTGCCTCTGGAAACACCATATATTTT.

This clone was picked up one time. The V and J genes are TRBV2 and TRBJ2-5; perhaps TRBD1 as D (6 bases). The CDR3 covers 15 residues. V lost 7 bases to trimming and J lost 0 bases, with 15 bases between them. Germline lookup yields CDR1 SNHLY and CDR2 FYNNEI. The CDR3 region has the DNA TGTGCCAGCATCCGGGCCAGGGGCCACCAAGAGACCCAGTACTTC. As protein: CASIRARGHQETQYF.

Worth noting for this clone: Other DNA sequences of this sample code for an identical CDR3. The genes are TRBV18 and TRBJ1-1, with 8 bases aligning to TRBD1. J gave up 1 base and V 5 bases, and 3 bases lay outside the gene matches. CDR3 length: 14 residues. Looked up from germline, CDR1 is KGHSH and CDR2 is LQKENI. This chain's CDR3 is CASSGQGSNTEAFF. The DNA for the CDR3 is TGTGCCAGCTCAGGACAGGGCTCGAACACTGAAGCTTTCTTT.

The chain has TRBV28 and TRBJ2-3, with TRBD2 identical over 12 bases. CDR3 length: 16 amino acids. Germline V CDR1 and CDR2: MDHEN, SYDVKM. Trimming cost V 5 bases and J 3 bases; bases outside gene matches: 6. CDR3 sequence (DNA): TGTGCCAGCAGTACCCAGACTAGCGGGAGAACAGATACGCAGTATTTT. Its protein product is CASSTQTSGRTDTQYF.

The J gene is TRBJ1-1, the V gene TRBV18; unclear D gene. Trimming pared 2 bases from V and 4 bases from J, leaving 14 bases between. Germline CDR1 reads KGHSH; CDR2 reads LQKENI. This CDR3 contains 15 residues. CDR3 residues: CASSPDAYYGTEAFF. The CDR3, as DNA: TGTGCCAGCTCACCAGATGCCTACTATGGCACTGAAGCTTTCTTT.

This clone occurred once. V gene TRBV10-3 combines with J gene TRBJ2-1, with TRBD2 matching 10 bases. V trimming: 3 bases; J trimming: 8 bases; junction bases outside the gene matches: 10. There are 16 residues in the CDR3. In germline, CDR1 is ENHRY, CDR2 SYGVKD. The CDR3 region has the DNA TGTGCCATCAGTGACCCGGGGGCTAGCGGGAGCTATGAGCAGTTCTTC. Protein sequence: CAISDPGASGSYEQFF.

This clone was detected only a few times. The chain employs TRBV6-5 and TRBJ1-5; D might be TRBD1 (6 bases). Germline V gene data show CDR1 as MNHEY and CDR2 as SVGAGI. The CDR3 is 15 residues long. The V end was cut by 5 bases, the J end by 7 bases, with 18 bases between. The CDR3 is CASSQGGLGGQPQHF. DNA of the CDR3: TGTGCCAGCAGTCAGGGAGGGTTGGGGGGCCAGCCCCAGCATTTT.

The chain links TRBV6-1 to TRBJ2-1, with D possibly called TRBD1 or TRBD2 (5 bases each). The V end was cut by 6 bases, the J end by 10 bases, with 19 bases between. Germline lookup yields CDR1 MNHNS and CDR2 SASEGT. The CDR3 consists of 14 residues. The CDR3 region is CASSRDPNDGEQFF. CDR3 sequence (DNA): TGTGCCAGCAGCCGGGACCCCAACGACGGGGAGCAGTTCTTC.

The chain couples TRBV7-6 to TRBJ1-1; D is unclear. Germline CDR1 reads SGHVS; CDR2 reads FNYEAQ. V lost 1 base, J lost 0 bases, and 9 bases lay in between. The length of the CDR3 is 15 residues. CDR3 region: CASSLDGTLNTEAFF. The DNA for the CDR3 is TGTGCCAGCAGCTTAGACGGCACCCTGAACACTGAAGCTTTCTTT.

The V gene is TRBV13, the J gene TRBJ2-2; 15 bases agree with TRBD2. Germline V gene sequence: CDR1 PRHDT, CDR2 FYEKMQ (reference sequence). Trimming cost V 2 bases and J 1 base; bases outside gene matches: 5. The CDR3 totals 19 residues. The CDR3 protein is CASSLWGLAGGLNTGELFF. The CDR3 DNA sequence: TGTGCCAGCAGCTTATGGGGACTAGCGGGGGGACTGAACACCGGGGAGCTGTTTTTT.

Notes on this clone: The same CDR3 arises from other DNA sequences in this sample as well. The chain uses TRBV9 and TRBJ2-1; maybe TRBD1 (5 bases). V lost 0 bases, J lost 3 bases, and 7 bases lay in between. Germline V gene lookup returns CDR1 SGDLS and CDR2 YYNGEE. The CDR3 sequence is 14 residues long. The CDR3 DNA reads as TGTGCCAGCAGCGTAGGCCAGGGCTACAATGAGCAGTTCTTC. Amino acid sequence: CASSVGQGYNEQFF. Drawing the rest from reference TRBV9 and TRBJ2-1, the complete variable domain is DSGVTQTPKHLITATGQRVTLRCSPRSGDLSVYWYQQSLDQGLQFLIQYYNGEERAKGNILERFSAQQFPDLHSELNLSSLELGDSALYFCASSVGQGYNEQFFGPGTRLTVL.

The gene calls are TRBV18 and TRBJ1-2; TRBD1 is a possible D gene (5 bases). This CDR3 is 14 amino acids long. The V and J ends lost 1 base and 3 bases respectively, with 9 bases between them. The germline V gene encodes CDR1 KGHSH and CDR2 LQKENI. CDR3 sequence (DNA): TGTGCCAGCTCACCACAGGCACAGGACTATGGCTACACCTTC. Translation gives CASSPQAQDYGYTF.

This chain connects TRBV27 to TRBJ1-2; D is undetermined. V was cut by 3 bases and J by 3 bases, with 11 bases left in between. This CDR3 comprises 14 residues. Per germline, CDR1 MNHEY and CDR2 SMNVEV (reference sequence). CDR3 sequence: CASSLYRGDYGYTF. CDR3 nucleotides: TGTGCCAGCAGTTTGTATCGGGGAGACTATGGCTACACCTTC.

The chain joins TRBV18 to TRBJ2-7; D gene ambiguous. V shed 4 bases and J shed 3 bases, with 4 bases lying between them. CDR1 is KGHSH and CDR2 is LQKENI in the germline V gene. The CDR3 has 11 residues. Written as DNA, the CDR3 is TGTGCCAGCTCACAGGGCTACGAGCAGTACTTC. Translating it yields CASSQGYEQYF.

This chain joins TRBV7-3 and TRBJ2-6; D call uncertain. The CDR3 consists of 16 residues. The germline V gene has CDR1 SGHTA and CDR2 FQGTGA. The V end was cut by 2 bases, the J end by 0 bases, with 8 bases between. CDR3 sequence (DNA): TGTGCCAGCAGCTTACTCAGTGTCTCTGGGGCCAACGTCCTGACTTTC. It codes for CASSLLSVSGANVLTF.